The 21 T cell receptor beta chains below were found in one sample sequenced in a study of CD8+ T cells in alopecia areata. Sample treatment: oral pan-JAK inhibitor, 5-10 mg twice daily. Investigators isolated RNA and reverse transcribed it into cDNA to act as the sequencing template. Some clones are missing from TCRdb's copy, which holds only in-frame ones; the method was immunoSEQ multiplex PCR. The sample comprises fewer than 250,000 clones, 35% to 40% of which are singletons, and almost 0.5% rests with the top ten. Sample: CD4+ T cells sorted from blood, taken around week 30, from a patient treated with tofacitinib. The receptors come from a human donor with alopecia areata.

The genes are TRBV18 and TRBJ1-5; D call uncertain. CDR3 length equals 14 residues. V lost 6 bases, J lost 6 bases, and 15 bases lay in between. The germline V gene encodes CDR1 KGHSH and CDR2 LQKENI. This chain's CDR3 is CASSLSASGQPQHF. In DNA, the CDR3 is TGTGCCAGCTCGCTGAGCGCCTCAGGTCAGCCCCAGCATTTT.

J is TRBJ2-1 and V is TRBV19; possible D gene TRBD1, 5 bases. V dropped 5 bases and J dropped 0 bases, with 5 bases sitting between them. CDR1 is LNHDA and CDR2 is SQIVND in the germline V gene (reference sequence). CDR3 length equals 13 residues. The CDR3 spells CASSQGSYNEQFF. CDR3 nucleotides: TGTGCCAGTAGTCAGGGCTCCTACAATGAGCAGTTCTTC.

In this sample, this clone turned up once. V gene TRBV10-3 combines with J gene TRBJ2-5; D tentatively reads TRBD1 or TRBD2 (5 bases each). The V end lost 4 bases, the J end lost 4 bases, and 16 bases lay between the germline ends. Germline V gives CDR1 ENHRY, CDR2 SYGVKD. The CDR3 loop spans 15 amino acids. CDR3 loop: CAISGVTTGGETQYF. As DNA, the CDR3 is TGTGCCATCAGTGGGGTTACGACTGGGGGAGAGACCCAGTACTTC.

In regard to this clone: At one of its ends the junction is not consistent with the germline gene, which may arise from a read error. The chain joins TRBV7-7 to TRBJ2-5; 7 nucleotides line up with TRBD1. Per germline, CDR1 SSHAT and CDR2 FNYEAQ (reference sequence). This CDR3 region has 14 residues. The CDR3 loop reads CASSSQGLGETQYF. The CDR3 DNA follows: TGTGCTAGCAGCTCACAGGGGCTAGGGGAGACCCAGTACTTC.

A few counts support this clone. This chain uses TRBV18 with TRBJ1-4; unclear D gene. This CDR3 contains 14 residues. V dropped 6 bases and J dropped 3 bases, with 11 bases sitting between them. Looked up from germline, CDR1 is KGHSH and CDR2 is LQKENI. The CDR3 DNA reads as TGTGCCAGCTCCCAACAGACTTCTAATGAAAAACTGTTTTTT. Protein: CASSQQTSNEKLFF. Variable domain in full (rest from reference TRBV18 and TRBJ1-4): NAGVMQNPRHLVRRRGQEARLRCSPMKGHSHVYWYRQLPEEGLKFMVYLQKENIIDESGMPKERFSAEFPKEGPSILRIQQVVRGDSAAYFCASSQQTSNEKLFFGSGTQLSVL.

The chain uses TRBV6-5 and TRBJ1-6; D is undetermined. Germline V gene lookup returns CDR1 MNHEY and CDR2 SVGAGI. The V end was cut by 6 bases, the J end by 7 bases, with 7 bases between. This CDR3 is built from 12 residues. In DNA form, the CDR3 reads TGTGCCAGCAGCCGACTCAATTCACCCCTCCACTTT. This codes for CASSRLNSPLHF.

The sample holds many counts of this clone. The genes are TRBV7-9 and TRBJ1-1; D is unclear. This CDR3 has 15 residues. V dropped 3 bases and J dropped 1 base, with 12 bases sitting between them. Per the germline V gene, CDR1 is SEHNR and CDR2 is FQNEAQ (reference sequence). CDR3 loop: CASSFPGGPNTEAFF. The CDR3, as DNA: TGTGCCAGCAGCTTCCCGGGAGGGCCGAACACTGAAGCTTTCTTT.

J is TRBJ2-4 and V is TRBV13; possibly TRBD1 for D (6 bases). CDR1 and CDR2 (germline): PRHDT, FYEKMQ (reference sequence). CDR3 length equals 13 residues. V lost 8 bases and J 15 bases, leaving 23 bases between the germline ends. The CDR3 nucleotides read TGTGCCAGCCGCCAGAGGGGGAAAGGACCCCTGTACTTC. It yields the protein CASRQRGKGPLYF.

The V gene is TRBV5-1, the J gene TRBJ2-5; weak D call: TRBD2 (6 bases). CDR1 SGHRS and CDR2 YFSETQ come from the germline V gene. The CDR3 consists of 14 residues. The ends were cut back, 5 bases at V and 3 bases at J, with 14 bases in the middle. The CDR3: CASRRQGGEETQYF. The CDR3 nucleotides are TGCGCCAGCAGACGGCAGGGAGGCGAAGAGACCCAGTACTTC.

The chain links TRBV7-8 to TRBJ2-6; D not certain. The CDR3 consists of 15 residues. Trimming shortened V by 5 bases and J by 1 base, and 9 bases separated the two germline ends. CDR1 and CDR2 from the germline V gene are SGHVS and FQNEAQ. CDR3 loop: CASSQSRSGANVLTF. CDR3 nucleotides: TGTGCCAGCAGCCAATCCCGGTCTGGGGCCAACGTCCTGACTTTC.

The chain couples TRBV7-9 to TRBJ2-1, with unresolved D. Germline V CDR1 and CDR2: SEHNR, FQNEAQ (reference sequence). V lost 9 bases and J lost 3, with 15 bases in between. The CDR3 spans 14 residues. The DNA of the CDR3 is TGTGCCAGTTGTCCCGTCGGGTACTACAATGAGCAGTTCTTC. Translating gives CASCPVGYYNEQFF.

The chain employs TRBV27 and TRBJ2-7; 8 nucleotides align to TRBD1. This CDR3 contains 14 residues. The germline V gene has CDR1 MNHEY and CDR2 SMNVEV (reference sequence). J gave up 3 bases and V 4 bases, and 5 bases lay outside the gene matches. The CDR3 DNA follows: TGTGCCAGCAGTTACAGGGGGAGCGACTACGAGCAGTACTTC. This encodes CASSYRGSDYEQYF.

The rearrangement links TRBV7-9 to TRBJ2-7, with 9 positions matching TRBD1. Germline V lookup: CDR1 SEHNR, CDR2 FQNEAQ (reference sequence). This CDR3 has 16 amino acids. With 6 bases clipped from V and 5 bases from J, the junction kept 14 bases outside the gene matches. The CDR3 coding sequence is TGTGCCAGCAGGCCAAACAGGGGGCGCTTTATCGACGAGCAGTACTTC. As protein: CASRPNRGRFIDEQYF.

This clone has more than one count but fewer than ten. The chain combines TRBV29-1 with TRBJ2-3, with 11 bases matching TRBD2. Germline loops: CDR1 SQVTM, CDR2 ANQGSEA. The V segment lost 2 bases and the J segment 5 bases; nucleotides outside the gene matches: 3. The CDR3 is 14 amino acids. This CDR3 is CSVERLAGGDTQYF. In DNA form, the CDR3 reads TGCAGCGTTGAACGGCTAGCGGGGGGAGATACGCAGTATTTT.

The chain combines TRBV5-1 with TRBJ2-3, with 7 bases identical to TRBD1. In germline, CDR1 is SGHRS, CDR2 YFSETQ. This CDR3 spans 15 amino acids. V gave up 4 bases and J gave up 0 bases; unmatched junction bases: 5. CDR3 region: CASSTGQTSTDTQYF. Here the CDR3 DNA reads TGCGCCAGCAGCACGGGACAGACTAGCACAGATACGCAGTATTTT.

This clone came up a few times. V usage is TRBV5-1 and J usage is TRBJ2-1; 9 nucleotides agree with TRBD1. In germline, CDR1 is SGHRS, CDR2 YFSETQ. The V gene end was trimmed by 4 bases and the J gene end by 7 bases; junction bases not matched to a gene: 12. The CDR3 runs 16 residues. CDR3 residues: CASSPPGTGFSNEQFF. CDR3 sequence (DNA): TGCGCCAGCAGCCCTCCGGGGACAGGGTTTAGTAATGAGCAGTTCTTC.

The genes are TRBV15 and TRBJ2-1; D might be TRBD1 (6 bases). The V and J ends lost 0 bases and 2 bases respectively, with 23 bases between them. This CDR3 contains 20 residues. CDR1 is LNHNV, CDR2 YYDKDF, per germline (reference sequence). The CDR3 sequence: CATSRDQAVTGRAPYNEQFF. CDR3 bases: TGTGCCACCAGCAGAGATCAGGCAGTAACAGGGCGAGCCCCCTACAATGAGCAGTTCTTC.

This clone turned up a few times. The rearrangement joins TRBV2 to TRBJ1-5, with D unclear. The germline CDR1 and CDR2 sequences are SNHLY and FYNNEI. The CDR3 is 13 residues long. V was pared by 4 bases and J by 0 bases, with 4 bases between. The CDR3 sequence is CASSADSNQPQHF. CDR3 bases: TGTGCCAGCAGTGCAGATAGCAATCAGCCCCAGCATTTT.

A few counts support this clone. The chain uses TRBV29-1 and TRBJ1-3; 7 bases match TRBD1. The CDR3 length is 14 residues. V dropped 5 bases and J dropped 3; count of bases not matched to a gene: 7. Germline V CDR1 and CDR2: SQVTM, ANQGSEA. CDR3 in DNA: TGCAGCGTTAATTCAGGGGGAAATGGAAACACCATATATTTT. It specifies CSVNSGGNGNTIYF.

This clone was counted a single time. For the CDR3, the DNA is TGTGCCAGCAGCCCGGACGCAGCTATTGGCGGCTACACCTTC. Protein sequence: CASSPDAAIGGYTF. This rearrangement joins TRBV11-2 to TRBJ1-2; D ambiguous. The germline CDR1 and CDR2 sequences are SGHAT and FQNNGV. The CDR3 totals 14 residues. Trimming cost V 5 bases and J 8 bases, with 18 bases left between them.

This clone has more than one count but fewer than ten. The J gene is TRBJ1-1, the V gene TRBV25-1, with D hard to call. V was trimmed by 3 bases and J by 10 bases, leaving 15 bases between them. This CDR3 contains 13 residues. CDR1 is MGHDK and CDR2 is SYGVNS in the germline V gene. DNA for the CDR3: TGTGCCAGCAGTGAGGAAATGGGTAAAACAGCTTTCTTT. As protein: CASSEEMGKTAFF.